Shown below are 23 T cell receptor beta chains from a single sample sequenced in a study of blood T cell repertoires in COVID-19 (dated by TCRdb to between 2020 and 2021). The library was built by means of the immunoSEQ multiplex PCR assay. As stored in TCRdb, this immuneACCESS dataset retains in-frame rearrangements with V and J assigned. A fraction of the clones does not appear; measured against another copy, unresolved V genes explain less than half of the discrepancy, and the remainder lacks a known reason. The sample table shows about 500,000 clones, and approximately 91% are seen once. The leading ten clones occupy roughly 8% of the sample. Input material: peripheral blood. The receptor source for this set is a woman aged 45-65 years with COVID-19, enrolled during active disease.

In this sample, this clone turned up a few times. This chain links TRBV19 with TRBJ1-2, with 7 bases identical to TRBD1. The CDR3 covers 11 residues. In germline, CDR1 is LNHDA, CDR2 SQIVND (reference sequence). The trim removed 7 bases at V and 5 bases at J, leaving 1 base unmatched. The CDR3 sequence is CASNRGYGYTF. The CDR3, as DNA: TGTGCCAGTAACAGGGGTTATGGCTACACCTTC.

The J gene is TRBJ2-2, the V gene TRBV2; D is perhaps TRBD1 (6 bases). This CDR3 has 15 amino acids. V lost 5 bases to trimming and J lost 4 bases, with 14 bases between them. Germline V gene data show CDR1 as SNHLY and CDR2 as FYNNEI. CDR3 DNA sequence: TGTGCCAGCAGTACCCAGGGGATCCCCACCGGGGAGCTGTTTTTT. Translating it yields CASSTQGIPTGELFF.

The chain couples TRBV7-2 to TRBJ2-7, with D possibly being TRBD1 (5 bases). Looked up from germline, CDR1 is SGHTA and CDR2 is FQGNSA. The V gene lost 1 base and the J gene lost 0 bases, with 10 bases spanning the gap. The CDR3 is made up of 15 amino acids. The CDR3 sequence is CASSLVQASSYEQYF. DNA of the CDR3: TGTGCCAGCAGCTTAGTACAGGCTAGCTCCTACGAGCAGTACTTC.

V gene TRBV2 combines with J gene TRBJ1-5; no clear D. The CDR3 is 14 amino acids. Trimming cost V 0 bases and J 7 bases, with 10 bases left between them. CDR1 SNHLY and CDR2 FYNNEI come from the germline V gene. The CDR3 sequence: CASSEAAPWQPQHF. The CDR3 DNA follows: TGTGCCAGCAGTGAAGCAGCGCCCTGGCAGCCCCAGCATTTT.

This chain connects TRBV28 to TRBJ1-6; TRBD1 might be the D (6 bases). From germline, CDR1 is MDHEN and CDR2 SYDVKM. CDR3 length: 16 residues. V gave up 7 bases and J gave up 6 bases, with 19 bases separating them. CDR3 bases: TGTGCCAGCACCGTACAGGGTTGGGGTGTTAATTCACCCCTCCACTTT. It translates to CASTVQGWGVNSPLHF. Using reference TRBV28 and TRBJ1-6 for the parts outside the CDR3, the full variable domain is DVKVTQSSRYLVKRTGEKVFLECVQDMDHENMFWYRQDPGLGLRLIYFSYDVKMKEKGDIPEGYSVSREKKERFSLILESASTNQTSMYLCASTVQGWGVNSPLHFGNGTRLTVT.

This chain uses TRBV7-9 with TRBJ1-2; 9 bases are shared with TRBD1. V trimming: 5 bases; J trimming: 8 bases; junction bases outside the gene matches: 6. CDR3 length equals 13 residues. CDR1 SEHNR and CDR2 FQNEAQ come from the germline V gene (reference sequence). CDR3 DNA sequence: TGTGCCAGCAGCGAACAGGGGGCGGGAGGCTACACCTTC. The encoded protein is CASSEQGAGGYTF.

The J gene is TRBJ2-1, the V gene TRBV7-3; 11 nucleotides agree with TRBD1. The CDR3 contains 17 residues. V lost 1 base, J lost 7 bases, and 9 bases stayed unmatched. The germline gives CDR1 SGHTA, CDR2 FQGTGA. The CDR3 sequence: CASSLIPGTGGRNEQFF. The CDR3 DNA follows: TGTGCCAGCAGCTTAATTCCCGGGACAGGGGGACGTAATGAGCAGTTCTTC.

This clone was recorded a few times. J is TRBJ1-1 and V is TRBV7-9; D is undetermined. The CDR3 loop spans 14 amino acids. CDR1 is SEHNR and CDR2 is FQNEAQ in the germline V gene (reference sequence). Deletions cut 7 bases from V and 8 bases from J, with 20 bases between. The CDR3: CASTHSEVAREAFF. In DNA, the CDR3 is TGTGCCAGCACCCATTCTGAAGTCGCCAGAGAAGCTTTCTTT.

As to this clone: Other nucleotide sequences from this sample produce the same CDR3. This sequence joins TRBV19 and TRBJ1-2; the match to TRBD1 covers 8 bases. The CDR3 is 13 amino acids. Germline values: CDR1 LNHDA, CDR2 SQIVND (reference sequence). V shed 3 bases, J shed 4 bases, and the junction held 1 base outside the gene matches. The CDR3 DNA is TGTGCCAGTAGTATTGACAGGGGCTATGGCTACACCTTC. Translated: CASSIDRGYGYTF.

The chain links TRBV6-5 to TRBJ2-3, with a tentative D call TRBD2 (6 bases). V was pared by 5 bases and J by 3 bases, with 12 bases between. CDR1 and CDR2 (germline): MNHEY, SVGAGI. The CDR3 covers 14 residues. DNA for the CDR3: TGTGCCAGCAGTATAGCGGAAGGGACAGATACGCAGTATTTT. It translates to CASSIAEGTDTQYF.

J is TRBJ1-3 and V is TRBV7-9; D ambiguous. Per the germline V gene, CDR1 is SEHNR and CDR2 is FQNEAQ (reference sequence). V was shortened by 2 bases and J by 4 bases, with 3 bases between the two germline ends. The CDR3 consists of 12 residues. For the CDR3, the DNA is TGTGCCAGCAGCTTACAAGGAAACACCATATATTTT. Translation: CASSLQGNTIYF.

V is TRBV2 and J is TRBJ2-2, with TRBD2 matching over 13 bases. Germline V gene data show CDR1 as SNHLY and CDR2 as FYNNEI. This CDR3 contains 15 residues. J lost 11 bases, V lost 4 bases, and 7 bases had no gene match. CDR3 nucleotides: TGTGCCAGCAGTGCCGGGACTAGCGGGGATTTAGAGCTGTTTTTT. The encoded protein is CASSAGTSGDLELFF.

This clone has a handful of counts. V is TRBV19 and J is TRBJ2-1; TRBD1 agrees at 12 bases. CDR3 length equals 16 residues. CDR1 LNHDA and CDR2 SQIVND come from the germline V gene (reference sequence). Trimming took 4 bases from V and 10 from J; bases not matched to a gene: 11. CDR3 protein: CASSTRGGQGAGEQFF. DNA for the CDR3: TGTGCCAGTAGTACCCGTGGGGGACAGGGGGCTGGAGAGCAGTTCTTC.

The chain couples TRBV6-5 to TRBJ1-1, with 7 bases identical to TRBD1. The ends lost 6 bases at V and 3 bases at J; junction bases unmatched: 10. The CDR3 consists of 15 residues. The germline gives CDR1 MNHEY, CDR2 SVGAGI. CDR3 nucleotides: TGTGCCAGCAGACGGGACAGAAGCGGCCACACTGAAGCTTTCTTT. This codes for CASRRDRSGHTEAFF.

The gene calls are TRBV2 and TRBJ2-6; D is unresolved. The CDR3 contains 15 residues. The V gene lost 4 bases and the J gene lost 5 bases, with 12 bases spanning the gap. Germline loops: CDR1 SNHLY, CDR2 FYNNEI. The CDR3, as DNA: TGTGCCAGCAGTGGCAGCCGAGGTAGGGCCAACGTCCTGACTTTC. Translation gives CASSGSRGRANVLTF.

The chain links TRBV12-3 or TRBV12-4 to TRBJ1-5; D possibly corresponds to TRBD1 (5 bases). There are 12 residues in the CDR3. Trimming cost V 6 bases and J 11 bases, with 14 bases left between them. CDR3 sequence reads: CASRSGRGAQHF. CDR3 nucleotides: TGTGCCAGCAGATCAGGGCGGGGAGCCCAGCATTTT.

This rearrangement joins TRBV4-1 to TRBJ1-2; D may be TRBD1 (6 bases). Germline assignment: CDR1 MGHRA and CDR2 YSYEKL. There are 15 residues in the CDR3. With 4 bases removed from V and 0 bases from J, the gap between germline ends came to 12 bases. The CDR3 sequence is CASSLSTGTNYGYTF. The DNA for the CDR3 is TGCGCCAGCAGCCTTTCAACAGGGACTAACTATGGCTACACCTTC.

The chain recombines TRBV7-2 with TRBJ1-6, with D hard to call. Trimming stripped 2 bases from V and 6 bases from J, with 8 bases between. Germline values: CDR1 SGHTA, CDR2 FQGNSA. The CDR3 has 14 amino acids. In nucleotides, the CDR3 is TGTGCCAGCAGCTTATCACTAATTAATTCACCCCTCCACTTT. This codes for CASSLSLINSPLHF.

On this clone itself: This specimen includes other DNA sequences encoding the same CDR3. The chain employs TRBV5-6 and TRBJ2-1; perhaps TRBD2 as D (6 bases). Trimming shortened V by 2 bases and J by 9 bases, and 9 bases separated the two germline ends. The CDR3 has 12 amino acids. From germline, CDR1 is SGHDT and CDR2 YYEEEE. CDR3 in amino acids: CASSFGRGEQFF. The CDR3 nucleotides are TGTGCCAGCAGCTTTGGGCGGGGTGAGCAGTTCTTC.

The chain has TRBV27 and TRBJ1-1, with 7 positions matching TRBD1. The germline gives CDR1 MNHEY, CDR2 SMNVEV (reference sequence). V shed 8 bases, J shed 1 base, and the junction held 4 bases outside the gene matches. The CDR3 loop spans 13 amino acids. The chain's CDR3 is CASAGGANTEAFF. The CDR3 DNA is TGTGCCAGCGCAGGGGGAGCGAACACTGAAGCTTTCTTT.

This chain uses TRBV5-6 with TRBJ1-2; tentatively, D is TRBD1 (6 bases). Per germline, CDR1 SGHDT and CDR2 YYEEEE. Trimming cost V 2 bases and J 7 bases, with 9 bases left between them. CDR3 size: 12 residues. The CDR3 loop is CASSLQGSGYTF. CDR3 coding DNA: TGTGCCAGCAGCTTACAGGGTTCTGGCTACACCTTC.

The V gene is TRBV18, the J gene TRBJ1-4; 7 bases fit TRBD1. Trimming at V came to 3 bases and at J to 4 bases, leaving 2 bases not matched to a gene. CDR1 and CDR2 from the germline V gene are KGHSH and LQKENI. The CDR3 covers 14 residues. CDR3 protein: CASSPGQYNEKLFF. The CDR3 nucleotides are TGTGCCAGCTCACCGGGACAGTATAATGAAAAACTGTTTTTT.

V gene TRBV12-3 or TRBV12-4 combines with J gene TRBJ2-1, with no clear D. The CDR3 has 12 amino acids. V lost 2 bases, J lost 9 bases, and 8 bases lay in between. This CDR3 is CASSLSPGEQFF. The CDR3 region has the DNA TGTGCCAGCAGTTTAAGCCCAGGTGAGCAGTTCTTC.